The clone carrying this TCR beta chain occurred a few times. What it recognizes is unknown. CDR3 length equals 14 residues. In germline, CDR1 is SQVTM, CDR2 ANQGSEA. V trimming: 6 bases; J trimming: 2 bases; junction bases outside the gene matches: 6. MiXCR, run by TCRdb on the 5' RACE reads, gives a single entry per CDR3 protein. The table shows 450,000 to 700,000 distinct CDR3 sequences, with around 17% occurring only once. This specimen belongs to a study of T-cell memory formation after mild COVID-19. Study outcomes and limitations: From day 15 to 85, contracting clones were balanced between CD4 and CD8, whereas later expanders leaned toward CD4+.

The TCR was taken from an adult woman who had mild COVID-19 (a few samples of this study predate the infection). Cell type and time point are not known. The sequenced material came from PBMCs or a T cell subset sorted from them (not recorded which). The V gene is TRBV29-1, the J gene TRBJ2-3; 9 bases agree with TRBD1. The CDR3 here is CSVVGTGFTDTQYF. The CDR3 nucleotides are TGCAGCGTGGTCGGGACAGGGTTCACAGATACGCAGTATTTT.